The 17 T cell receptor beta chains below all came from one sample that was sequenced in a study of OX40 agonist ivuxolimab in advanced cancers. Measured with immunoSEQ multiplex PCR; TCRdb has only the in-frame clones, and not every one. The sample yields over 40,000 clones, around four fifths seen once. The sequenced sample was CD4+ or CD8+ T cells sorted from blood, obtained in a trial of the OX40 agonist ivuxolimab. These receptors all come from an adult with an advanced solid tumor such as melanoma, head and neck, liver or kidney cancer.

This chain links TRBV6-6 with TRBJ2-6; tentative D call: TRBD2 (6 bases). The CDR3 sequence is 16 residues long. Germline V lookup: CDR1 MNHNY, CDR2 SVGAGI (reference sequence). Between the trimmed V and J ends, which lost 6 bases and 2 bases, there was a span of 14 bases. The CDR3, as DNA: TGTGCCAGCAGACCCTCCGGCGGGGCTGGGGCCAACGTCCTGACTTTC. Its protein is CASRPSGGAGANVLTF.

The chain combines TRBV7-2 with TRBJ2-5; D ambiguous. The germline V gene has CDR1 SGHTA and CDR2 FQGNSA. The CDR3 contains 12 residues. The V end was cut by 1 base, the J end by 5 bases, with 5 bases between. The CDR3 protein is CASSLGAETQYF. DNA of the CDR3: TGTGCCAGCAGCTTAGGGGCGGAGACCCAGTACTTC. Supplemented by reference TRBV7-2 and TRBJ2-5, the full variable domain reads GAGVSQSPSNKVTEKGKDVELRCDPISGHTALYWYRQSLGQGLEFLIYFQGNSAPDKSGLPSDRFSAERTGGSVSTLTIQRTQQEDSAVYLCASSLGAETQYFGPGTRLLVL.

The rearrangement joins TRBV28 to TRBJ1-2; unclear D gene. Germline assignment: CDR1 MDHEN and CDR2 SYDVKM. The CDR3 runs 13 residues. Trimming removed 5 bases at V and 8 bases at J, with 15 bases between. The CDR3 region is CASSRTTGGGYTF. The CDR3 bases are TGTGCCAGCAGTCGCACCACCGGTGGGGGCTACACCTTC.

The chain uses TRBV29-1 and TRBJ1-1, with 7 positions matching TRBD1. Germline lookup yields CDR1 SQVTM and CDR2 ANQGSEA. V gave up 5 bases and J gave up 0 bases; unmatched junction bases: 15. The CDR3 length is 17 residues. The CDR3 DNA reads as TGCAGCGTTCGGTCCGGACACAGGGGTGCGATGAACACTGAAGCTTTCTTT. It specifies CSVRSGHRGAMNTEAFF.

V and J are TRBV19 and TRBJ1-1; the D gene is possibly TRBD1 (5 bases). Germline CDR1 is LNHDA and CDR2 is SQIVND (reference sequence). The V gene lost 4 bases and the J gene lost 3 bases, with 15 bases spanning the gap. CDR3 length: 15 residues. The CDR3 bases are TGTGCCAGTAGTACCGAGGGGATTTTAGACACTGAAGCTTTCTTT. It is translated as CASSTEGILDTEAFF. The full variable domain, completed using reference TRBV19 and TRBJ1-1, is DGGITQSPKYLFRKEGQNVTLSCEQNLNHDAMYWYRQDPGQGLRLIYYSQIVNDFQKGDIAEGYSVSREKKESFPLTVTSAQKNPTAFYLCASSTEGILDTEAFFGQGTRLTVV.

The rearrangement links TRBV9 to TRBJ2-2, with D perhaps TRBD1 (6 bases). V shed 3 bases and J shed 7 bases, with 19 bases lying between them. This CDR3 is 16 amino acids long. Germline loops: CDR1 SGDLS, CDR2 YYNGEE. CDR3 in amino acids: CASSETLYREGGELFF. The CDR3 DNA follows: TGTGCCAGCAGCGAAACCCTATACAGGGAAGGCGGGGAGCTGTTTTTT.

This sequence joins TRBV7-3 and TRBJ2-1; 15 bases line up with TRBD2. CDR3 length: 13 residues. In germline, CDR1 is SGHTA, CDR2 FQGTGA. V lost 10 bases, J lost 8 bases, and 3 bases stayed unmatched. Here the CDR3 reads CATRTSGRDEQFF. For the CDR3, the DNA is TGTGCCACCAGGACTAGCGGGAGGGATGAGCAGTTCTTC.

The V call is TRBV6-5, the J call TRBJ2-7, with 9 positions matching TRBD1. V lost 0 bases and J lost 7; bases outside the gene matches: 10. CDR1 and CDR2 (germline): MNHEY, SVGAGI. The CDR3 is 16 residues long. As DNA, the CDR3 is TGTGCCAGCAGTTACTCCATCGAGACAGGGGGGGGAGAGCAGTACTTC. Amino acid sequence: CASSYSIETGGGEQYF.

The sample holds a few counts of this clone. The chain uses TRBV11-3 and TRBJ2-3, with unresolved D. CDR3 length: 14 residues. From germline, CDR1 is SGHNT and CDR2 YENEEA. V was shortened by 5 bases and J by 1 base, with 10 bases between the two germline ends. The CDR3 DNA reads TGTGCCAGCAGCCAGTCTTCTGGCACAGATACGCAGTATTTT. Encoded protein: CASSQSSGTDTQYF.

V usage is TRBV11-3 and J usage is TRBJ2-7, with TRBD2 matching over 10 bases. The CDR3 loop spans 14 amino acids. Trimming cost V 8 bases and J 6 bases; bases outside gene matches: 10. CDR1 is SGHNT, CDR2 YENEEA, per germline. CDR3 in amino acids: CASQSGRADSEQYF. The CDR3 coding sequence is TGTGCCAGCCAAAGCGGGAGGGCCGATAGCGAGCAGTACTTC. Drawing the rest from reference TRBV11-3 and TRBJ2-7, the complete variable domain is EAGVVQSPRYKIIEKKQPVAFWCNPISGHNTLYWYLQNLGQGPELLIRYENEEAVDDSQLPKDRFSAERLKGVDSTLKIQPAELGDSAVYLCASQSGRADSEQYFGPGTRLTVT.

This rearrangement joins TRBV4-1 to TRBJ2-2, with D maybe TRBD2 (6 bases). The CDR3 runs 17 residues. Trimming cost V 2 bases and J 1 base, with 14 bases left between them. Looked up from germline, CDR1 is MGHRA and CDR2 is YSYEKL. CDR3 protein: CASSQHKGGVNTGELFF. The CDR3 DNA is TGCGCCAGCAGCCAACACAAAGGCGGGGTGAACACCGGGGAGCTGTTTTTT.

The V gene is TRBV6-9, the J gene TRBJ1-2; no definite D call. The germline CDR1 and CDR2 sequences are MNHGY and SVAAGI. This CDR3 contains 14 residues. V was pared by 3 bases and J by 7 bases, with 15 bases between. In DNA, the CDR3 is TGTGCCAGCAGTTACTCGGGCAGGAGAGGTGGCTACACCTTC. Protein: CASSYSGRRGGYTF.

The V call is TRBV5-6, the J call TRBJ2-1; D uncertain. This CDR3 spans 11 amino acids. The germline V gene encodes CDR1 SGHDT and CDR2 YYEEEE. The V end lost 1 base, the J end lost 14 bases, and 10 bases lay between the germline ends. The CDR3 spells CASSLRDLEFF. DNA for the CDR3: TGTGCCAGCAGCTTGAGGGATTTGGAGTTCTTC.

The DNA for the CDR3 is TGTGCCAGCAGTGACGAGACAGGGAGCTCCTATAATTCACCCCTCCACTTT. The encoded protein is CASSDETGSSYNSPLHF. V and J are TRBV2 and TRBJ1-6; 7 nucleotides align to TRBD1. This CDR3 region has 17 residues. The germline gives CDR1 SNHLY, CDR2 FYNNEI. Trimming took 3 bases from V and 0 from J; bases not matched to a gene: 5.

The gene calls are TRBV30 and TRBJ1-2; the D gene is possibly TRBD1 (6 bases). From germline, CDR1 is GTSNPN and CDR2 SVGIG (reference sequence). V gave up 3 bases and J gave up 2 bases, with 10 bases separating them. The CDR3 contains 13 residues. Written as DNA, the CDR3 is TGTGCCTGGAGGGGGGGCCCCAACTATGGCTACACCTTC. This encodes CAWRGGPNYGYTF.

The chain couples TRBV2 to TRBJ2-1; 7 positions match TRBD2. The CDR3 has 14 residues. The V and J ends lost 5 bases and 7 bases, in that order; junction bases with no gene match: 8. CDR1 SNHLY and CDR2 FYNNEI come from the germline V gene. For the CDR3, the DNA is TGTGCCAGCAGTCTTTGGGGGAGGGCTAATGAGCAGTTCTTC. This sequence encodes CASSLWGRANEQFF.

This CDR3 reads CASSLGLAGGQSTDTQYF. Here the CDR3 DNA reads TGTGCCAGCAGCTTGGGACTAGCGGGAGGGCAAAGCACAGATACGCAGTATTTT. The chain uses TRBV5-6 and TRBJ2-3; TRBD2 agrees at 14 bases. This CDR3 contains 18 residues. The germline V gene has CDR1 SGHDT and CDR2 YYEEEE. Trimming cost V 0 bases and J 0 bases; bases outside gene matches: 3.